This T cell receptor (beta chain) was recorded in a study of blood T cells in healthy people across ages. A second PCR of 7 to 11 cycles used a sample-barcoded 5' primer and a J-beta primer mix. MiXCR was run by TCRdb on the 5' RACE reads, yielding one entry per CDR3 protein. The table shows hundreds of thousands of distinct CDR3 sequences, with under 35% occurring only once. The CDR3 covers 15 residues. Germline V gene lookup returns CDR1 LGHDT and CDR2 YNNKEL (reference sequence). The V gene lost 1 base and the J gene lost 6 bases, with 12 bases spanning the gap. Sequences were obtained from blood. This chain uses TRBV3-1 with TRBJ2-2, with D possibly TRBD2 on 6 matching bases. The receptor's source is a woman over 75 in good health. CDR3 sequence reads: CASSQVRGGPGELFF. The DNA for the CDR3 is TGTGCCAGCAGCCAAGTTAGGGGAGGACCCGGGGAGCTGTTTTTT.